The 15 T cell receptor beta chains presented below share a single source sample, sequenced in a study of T cells in Graves' hyperthyroidism and ophthalmopathy. Amplification targeted TCR beta CDR3 regions from RNA transcripts. HTBI primers were the set used in a first-round RT-PCR of the TCR CDR3. MiXCR was run by TCRdb on the multiplex PCR reads, yielding one entry per CDR3 protein. In the table there are about 700,000 distinct CDR3 sequences, less than 15% of which are singletons. Sample: blood. The source of these receptors is a woman aged 18-29 years with Graves' hyperthyroidism.

This clonotype was counted a few times. The rearrangement links TRBV6-2 or TRBV6-3 to TRBJ2-3; 7 bases agree with TRBD1. There are 15 residues in the CDR3. V trimming: 5 bases; J trimming: 1 base; junction bases outside the gene matches: 6. Germline-derived CDR1 and CDR2 are MNHEY and SVGEGT. CDR3 loop: CASSARTGGTDTQYF. The CDR3 nucleotides are TGTGCCAGCAGTGCCCGCACAGGGGGCACAGATACGCAGTATTTT.

The genes are TRBV24-1 and TRBJ2-3; D remains unclear. The CDR3 sequence is 16 residues long. V shed 6 bases and J shed 2 bases, with 17 bases lying between them. CDR1 and CDR2 (germline): KGHDR, SFDVKD. CDR3 DNA: TGTGCCACCAGTAGCGTGACACACGGAGCCACAGATACGCAGTATTTT. Its protein is CATSSVTHGATDTQYF.

Concerning this clonotype itself: An end of the junction does not agree with germline; a read error may underlie this. The chain uses TRBV6-1 and TRBJ2-7; 8 bases map to TRBD2. CDR1 MNHNS and CDR2 SASEGT come from the germline V gene. The CDR3 totals 16 residues. The CDR3 nucleotides are TGTGCCAACAGTCAACCCAATAGCGGGGAGCCCTACGAGCAGTACTTC. This sequence encodes CANSQPNSGEPYEQYF.

This clonotype was seen at least ten times. The chain uses TRBV18 and TRBJ2-7, with TRBD2 matching 12 bases. This CDR3 region has 15 residues. With 8 bases clipped from V and 0 bases from J, the junction kept 5 bases outside the gene matches. CDR1 and CDR2 (germline): KGHSH, LQKENI. CDR3 amino acids: CASSPTSGSSYEQYF. The CDR3 bases are TGTGCCAGCAGCCCGACTAGCGGGAGCTCCTACGAGCAGTACTTC.

This clonotype came up many times. This chain joins TRBV14 and TRBJ1-1; unclear D gene. This CDR3 region has 11 residues. The germline V gene encodes CDR1 SGHDN and CDR2 FVKESK. V lost 1 base and J lost 5, with 2 bases in between. CDR3 loop: CASSQVTEAFF. CDR3 bases: TGTGCCAGCAGCCAAGTTACTGAAGCTTTCTTT.

This clonotype was counted ten times or more. This sequence joins TRBV3-1 and TRBJ2-1; TRBD1 is a possible D gene (5 bases). V gave up 2 bases and J gave up 4 bases, with 15 bases separating them. This CDR3 region has 16 residues. Germline CDR1 reads LGHDT; CDR2 reads YNNKEL (reference sequence). The CDR3 region has the DNA TGTGCCAGCAGCCAATTGGGGCAGTTACCTTACAATGAGCAGTTCTTC. Amino acids: CASSQLGQLPYNEQFF.

This clonotype was counted between two and nine times. The V and J genes are TRBV19 and TRBJ2-4; 9 nucleotides agree with TRBD2. V lost 7 bases and J lost 5; bases outside the gene matches: 6. Per the germline V gene, CDR1 is LNHDA and CDR2 is SQIVND (reference sequence). This CDR3 contains 14 residues. The CDR3 DNA reads TGTGCCAGTAATCGTATAGCGGGAGAAAACATTCAGTACTTC. It yields the protein CASNRIAGENIQYF.

This clonotype was seen at least ten times. The chain recombines TRBV6-2 or TRBV6-3 with TRBJ1-2; D is perhaps TRBD1 (5 bases). The V end was cut by 2 bases, the J end by 5 bases, with 15 bases between. Per germline, CDR1 MNHEY and CDR2 SVGEGT. The CDR3 length is 15 residues. The CDR3 DNA reads as TGTGCCAGCAGTTACAGCCCGGGGGGGGTGTATGGCTACACCTTC. Residues: CASSYSPGGVYGYTF.

This clonotype was picked up many times. The chain is built from TRBV7-3 and TRBJ2-5; the D call may be TRBD1 or TRBD2 (6 bases each). CDR1 is SGHTA and CDR2 is FQGTGA in the germline V gene. This CDR3 is 11 amino acids long. The CDR3 coding sequence is TGTGCTTTGGGGGGCACCGAGACCCAGTACTTC. Its translation is CALGGTETQYF. The full variable domain, in which reference TRBV7-3 and TRBJ2-5 provide the parts outside the CDR3, is GAGVSQTPSNKVTEKGKYVELRCDPISGHTALYWYRQSLGQGPEFLIYFQGTGAADDSGLPNDRFFAVRPEGSVSTLKIQRTERGDSAVYLCALGGTETQYFGPGTRLLVL.

This clonotype was found a few times. V gene TRBV15 combines with J gene TRBJ1-5; no clear D gene. The CDR3 spans 13 residues. The ends were cut back, 0 bases at V and 6 bases at J, with 6 bases in the middle. Germline V lookup: CDR1 LNHNV, CDR2 YYDKDF (reference sequence). This CDR3 reads CATSRETSQPQHF. The CDR3 nucleotides read TGTGCCACCAGCAGAGAGACAAGTCAGCCCCAGCATTTT.

The chain joins TRBV30 to TRBJ2-6, with D hard to call. V was shortened by 6 bases and J by 0 bases, with 12 bases between the two germline ends. The length of the CDR3 is 15 residues. Germline V gene sequence: CDR1 GTSNPN, CDR2 SVGIG (reference sequence). CDR3 in amino acids: CACPKWGSGANVLTF. DNA of the CDR3: TGTGCCTGCCCGAAATGGGGCTCTGGGGCCAACGTCCTGACTTTC.

This clonotype was observed a handful of times. Germline and junction disagree at one end, which may indicate a read error. V gene TRBV11-2 combines with J gene TRBJ2-2; TRBD2 might be the D (5 bases). The CDR3 runs 12 residues. In germline, CDR1 is SGHAT, CDR2 FQNNGV. CDR3 DNA: TGTGCCAGCAGCCCGCTTCCCGGGGAGCCGTTTTTT. This gives the protein CASSPLPGEPFF.

This clonotype was found many times. This sequence joins TRBV20-1 and TRBJ2-7, with D unresolved. V lost 1 base to trimming and J lost 3 bases, with 22 bases between them. This CDR3 contains 17 residues. CDR1 DFQATT and CDR2 SNEGSKA come from the germline V gene (reference sequence). CDR3 coding DNA: TGCAGTGCTAGAGGCCCCTCTGGGCTCTCCGCCTTCTACGAGCAGTACTTC. The encoded protein is CSARGPSGLSAFYEQYF.

The rearrangement links TRBV9 to TRBJ2-6; the D is unclear. The germline V and J ends were trimmed by 3 bases and 1 base, with 14 bases remaining between them. The CDR3 length is 17 residues. The germline V gene encodes CDR1 SGDLS and CDR2 YYNGEE. The CDR3 region has the DNA TGTGCCAGCAGCGGGACCCGGATTGGATCTGGGGCCAACGTCCTGACTTTC. Protein: CASSGTRIGSGANVLTF.

The rearrangement uses TRBV20-1 and TRBJ2-1, with 7 bases lining up with TRBD1. This CDR3 contains 15 residues. Germline V gene lookup returns CDR1 DFQATT and CDR2 SNEGSKA (reference sequence). Trimming removed 1 base from V and 6 bases from J; junction bases left unmatched: 9. The CDR3 nucleotides read TGCAGTGCTAGAGCCGGGACAGACTCTTTCAATGAGCAGTTCTTC. Translation: CSARAGTDSFNEQFF.